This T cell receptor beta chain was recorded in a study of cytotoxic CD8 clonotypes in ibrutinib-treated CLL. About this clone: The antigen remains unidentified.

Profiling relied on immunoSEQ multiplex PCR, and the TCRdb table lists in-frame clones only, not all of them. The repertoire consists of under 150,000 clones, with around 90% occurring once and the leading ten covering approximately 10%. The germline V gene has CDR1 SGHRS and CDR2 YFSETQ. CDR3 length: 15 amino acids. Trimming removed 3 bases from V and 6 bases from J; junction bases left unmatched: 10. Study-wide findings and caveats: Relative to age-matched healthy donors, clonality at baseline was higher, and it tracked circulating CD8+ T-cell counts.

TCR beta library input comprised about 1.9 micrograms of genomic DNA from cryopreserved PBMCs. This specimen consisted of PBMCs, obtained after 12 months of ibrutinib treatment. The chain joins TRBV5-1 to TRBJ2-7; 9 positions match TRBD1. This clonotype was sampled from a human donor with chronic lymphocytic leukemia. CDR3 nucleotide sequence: TGCGCCAGCAGCTCTTACCGGGACAGGGAGGGCGAGCAGTACTTC. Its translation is CASSSYRDREGEQYF.